The 29 T cell receptor beta chains in this list originate from one sample, sequenced in a study of PD-1 blockade in classical Hodgkin lymphoma. There was relapse after autologous stem cell transplantation in every patient, and there was variation in brentuximab vedotin exposure. Sequencing was performed with immunoSEQ multiplex PCR; in TCRdb, only in-frame clones are kept and a portion is missing. The repertoire holds about 7,000 clones, with about 83% as singletons. Source: peripheral blood mononuclear cells (PBMCs), taken at baseline. The receptors here all came from a human donor with classical Hodgkin lymphoma.

A few counts support this clone. The chain carries TRBV7-9 and TRBJ2-2, with TRBD1 as a possible D gene (5 bases). The length of the CDR3 is 13 residues. Trimming stripped 4 bases from V and 6 bases from J, with 9 bases between. CDR1 and CDR2 (germline): SEHNR, FQNEAQ (reference sequence). DNA for the CDR3: TGTGCCAGCAGCTACCGACAGTCCGGGGAGCTGTTTTTT. Translation: CASSYRQSGELFF. The full variable domain, its missing parts supplied by reference TRBV7-9 and TRBJ2-2, is DTGVSQNPRHKITKRGQNVTFRCDPISEHNRLYWYRQTLGQGPEFLTYFQNEAQLEKSRLLSDRFSAERPKGSFSTLEIQRTEQGDSAMYLCASSYRQSGELFFGEGSRLTVL.

The chain uses TRBV20-1 and TRBJ1-1; D is unclear. Germline CDR1 and CDR2: DFQATT and SNEGSKA (reference sequence). The CDR3 is 10 residues long. V dropped 5 bases and J dropped 11 bases, with 12 bases sitting between them. CDR3 region: CSAAGGTAFF. The CDR3 nucleotides read TGCAGTGCTGCGGGTGGTACGGCTTTCTTT.

The chain employs TRBV7-8 and TRBJ2-1; 8 bases are shared with TRBD2. The CDR3 loop spans 19 amino acids. CDR1 and CDR2 from the germline V gene are SGHVS and FQNEAQ. J lost 9 bases, V lost 0 bases, and 19 bases had no gene match. CDR3 sequence reads: CASSLAQGRDWREEGEQFF. CDR3 bases: TGTGCCAGCAGCTTAGCGCAGGGTCGGGACTGGCGGGAGGAAGGTGAGCAGTTCTTC.

This chain links TRBV15 with TRBJ1-2; D gene unclear. The CDR3 runs 14 residues. The germline gives CDR1 LNHNV, CDR2 YYDKDF (reference sequence). The V and J ends lost 1 base and 4 bases respectively, with 10 bases between them. Written as DNA, the CDR3 is TGTGCCACCAGCAGAGTGGAACAGAGCTATGGCTACACCTTC. It yields the protein CATSRVEQSYGYTF.

The chain carries TRBV28 and TRBJ2-7; D gene ambiguous. Germline CDR1 reads MDHEN; CDR2 reads SYDVKM. V was pared by 7 bases and J by 7 bases, with 17 bases between. The length of the CDR3 is 13 residues. The chain's CDR3 is CASTLTASWEQYF. Here the CDR3 DNA reads TGTGCCAGCACCCTTACAGCTTCCTGGGAGCAGTACTTC.

V and J are TRBV7-3 and TRBJ2-1, with unresolved D. Germline V gene data show CDR1 as SGHTA and CDR2 as FQGTGA. This CDR3 is 13 amino acids long. V was shortened by 5 bases and J by 2 bases, with 7 bases between the two germline ends. In nucleotides, the CDR3 is TGTGCCAGCAGCGAAACCGCCTACAATGAGCAGTTCTTC. It codes for CASSETAYNEQFF.

The chain uses TRBV9 and TRBJ1-2, with D tentatively TRBD1 (5 bases). The CDR3 has 13 residues. The germline V gene encodes CDR1 SGDLS and CDR2 YYNGEE. V lost 6 bases and J lost 2, with 11 bases in between. CDR3 nucleotide sequence: TGTGCCAGCACCACCGGGACGAACTATGGCTACACCTTC. This encodes CASTTGTNYGYTF.

The CDR3 nucleotides are TGCGCCAGCAGCTTAGCGGACCGGGGAGATACGCAGTATTTT. Protein sequence: CASSLADRGDTQYF. This sequence joins TRBV5-1 and TRBJ2-3; a possible D gene is TRBD2 (5 bases). This CDR3 is built from 14 residues. CDR1 is SGHRS, CDR2 YFSETQ, per germline. V was pared by 2 bases and J by 5 bases, with 12 bases between.

This clone was seen a handful of times. The rearrangement joins TRBV2 to TRBJ2-5, with 9 bases aligning to TRBD1. Germline V lookup: CDR1 SNHLY, CDR2 FYNNEI. The CDR3 consists of 15 residues. Unmatched junction bases numbered 11, after V lost 8 bases and J lost 4 bases. The CDR3 loop reads CASQKDRGFGETQYF. In DNA form, the CDR3 reads TGTGCCAGCCAGAAGGACAGGGGATTTGGAGAGACCCAGTACTTC.

The chain carries TRBV7-9 and TRBJ1-1; the D is unclear. The V gene lost 5 bases and the J gene lost 5 bases, with 21 bases spanning the gap. Germline V gene data show CDR1 as SEHNR and CDR2 as FQNEAQ (reference sequence). The CDR3 is made up of 16 amino acids. As DNA, the CDR3 is TGTGCCAGCAGCCTCCATACCCTGGGAGCAAGAACTGAAGCTTTCTTT. This gives the protein CASSLHTLGARTEAFF. Full variable domain (rest looked up from reference TRBV7-9 and TRBJ1-1): DTGVSQNPRHKITKRGQNVTFRCDPISEHNRLYWYRQTLGQGPEFLTYFQNEAQLEKSRLLSDRFSAERPKGSFSTLEIQRTEQGDSAMYLCASSLHTLGARTEAFFGQGTRLTVV.

The gene calls are TRBV11-2 and TRBJ2-1; D possibly corresponds to TRBD1 (5 bases). The V gene lost 5 bases and the J gene lost 2 bases, with 13 bases spanning the gap. CDR1 and CDR2 from the germline V gene are SGHAT and FQNNGV. CDR3 size: 15 residues. Here the CDR3 reads CASSHRRGPYNEQFF. The CDR3 DNA reads as TGTGCCAGCAGCCATCGAAGGGGCCCCTACAATGAGCAGTTCTTC.

This clone has only one observation. The gene calls are TRBV19 and TRBJ2-1, with D tentatively TRBD1 (5 bases). The CDR3 length is 15 residues. The germline CDR1 and CDR2 sequences are LNHDA and SQIVND (reference sequence). Trimming removed 5 bases from V and 1 base from J, with 12 bases in between. This CDR3 reads CASSATGLSYNEQFF. The CDR3 bases are TGTGCCAGTAGTGCCACAGGTTTATCCTACAATGAGCAGTTCTTC.

CDR3 nucleotides: TGTGCCAGCAGCTTGGCCCGAGGAGGGTGGGATGAAAAACTGTTTTTT. Translating it yields CASSLARGGWDEKLFF. J is TRBJ1-4 and V is TRBV5-8, with D unclear. V dropped 0 bases and J dropped 6 bases, with 15 bases sitting between them. The CDR3 is made up of 16 amino acids. CDR1 is SGHTS, CDR2 YDEGEE, per germline.

The chain combines TRBV29-1 with TRBJ2-1; 11 bases are shared with TRBD2. V shed 1 base and J 9 bases; nucleotides not matched to a gene: 5. This CDR3 comprises 14 residues. Germline values: CDR1 SQVTM, CDR2 ANQGSEA. CDR3 residues: CSVEVAGGLSEQFF. As DNA, the CDR3 is TGCAGCGTTGAAGTAGCGGGAGGGCTTAGTGAGCAGTTCTTC.

This clone occurred a few times. The V and J genes are TRBV30 and TRBJ2-5, with D unclear. The germline V gene has CDR1 GTSNPN and CDR2 SVGIG (reference sequence). The CDR3 has 13 residues. V lost 2 bases and J 2 bases, leaving 9 bases between the germline ends. As DNA, the CDR3 is TGTGCCTGGAGTCCGACGGTGCAAGAGACCCAGTACTTC. It codes for CAWSPTVQETQYF.

V usage is TRBV5-4 and J usage is TRBJ1-1; weak D call: TRBD1 (6 bases). The CDR3 spans 16 residues. The V gene lost 4 bases and the J gene lost 0 bases, with 16 bases spanning the gap. Per the germline V gene, CDR1 is SGHNT and CDR2 is YYREEE (reference sequence). CDR3 coding DNA: TGTGCCAGCAGCACCCCCGGTCAGGGGATGAACACTGAAGCTTTCTTT. Protein: CASSTPGQGMNTEAFF.

This chain uses TRBV6-1 with TRBJ1-3; 10 bases line up with TRBD1. CDR1 is MNHNS and CDR2 is SASEGT in the germline V gene. After removal of 1 base from V and 5 bases from J, the junction contained 5 bases not matched to a gene. The CDR3 covers 16 residues. This chain's CDR3 is CASSEGWDRGRNTIYF. Here the CDR3 DNA reads TGTGCCAGCAGTGAAGGTTGGGACAGGGGAAGAAACACCATATATTTT.

The chain links TRBV5-1 to TRBJ2-1, with 8 bases aligning to TRBD1. The CDR3 has 12 residues. The V gene end was trimmed by 7 bases and the J gene end by 4 bases; junction bases not matched to a gene: 1. Per germline, CDR1 SGHRS and CDR2 YFSETQ. DNA for the CDR3: TGCGCCAGCCGGACAGGGTACAATGAGCAGTTCTTC. Translated: CASRTGYNEQFF.

This clone was seen a single time. The chain couples TRBV9 to TRBJ1-3; D not certain. This CDR3 spans 14 amino acids. Germline assignment: CDR1 SGDLS and CDR2 YYNGEE. V lost 0 bases to trimming and J lost 2 bases, with 6 bases between them. CDR3 residues: CASSVEAAGNTIYF. The DNA of the CDR3 is TGTGCCAGCAGCGTAGAGGCAGCTGGAAACACCATATATTTT.

J is TRBJ2-1 and V is TRBV11-2; a weak D match, TRBD1 (6 bases). Deletions cut 4 bases from V and 8 bases from J, with 18 bases between. The CDR3 extends over 15 amino acids. Germline CDR1 is SGHAT and CDR2 is FQNNGV. The CDR3 DNA is TGTGCCAGCAGCTACGACCAAAATCAGGGGCATGAGCAGTTCTTC. Translating it yields CASSYDQNQGHEQFF. Supplemented by reference TRBV11-2 and TRBJ2-1, the full variable domain reads EAGVAQSPRYKIIEKRQSVAFWCNPISGHATLYWYQQILGQGPKLLIQFQNNGVVDDSQLPKDRFSAERLKGVDSTLKIQPAKLEDSAVYLCASSYDQNQGHEQFFGPGTRLTVL.

The CDR3 sequence is CASSLSGSTGEQYF. The CDR3 coding sequence is TGTGCCAGCAGCTTAAGTGGCTCGACGGGCGAGCAGTACTTC. The chain recombines TRBV7-9 with TRBJ2-7; D gene ambiguous. CDR1 and CDR2 from the germline V gene are SEHNR and FQNEAQ (reference sequence). CDR3 size: 14 residues. V gave up 2 bases and J gave up 6 bases, with 14 bases separating them.

The chain recombines TRBV23-1 with TRBJ2-7; 8 bases match TRBD1. TRBV23-1 counts as an open reading frame of uncertain function. The V segment lost 6 bases and the J segment 4 bases; nucleotides outside the gene matches: 5. The CDR3 length is 13 residues. Here the CDR3 DNA reads TGCGCCAGCAGGGACAGGGTTCCTTACGAGCAGTACTTC. Amino acids: CASRDRVPYEQYF.

The chain employs TRBV5-4 and TRBJ1-4; a possible D gene is TRBD1 (5 bases). Germline V lookup: CDR1 SGHNT, CDR2 YYREEE (reference sequence). The CDR3 extends over 15 amino acids. V was shortened by 4 bases and J by 0 bases, with 10 bases between the two germline ends. CDR3 region: CASSPDSATNEKLFF. In DNA, the CDR3 is TGTGCCAGCAGCCCCGACAGTGCAACTAATGAAAAACTGTTTTTT. The full variable domain, rest sourced from reference TRBV5-4 and TRBJ1-4, is ETGVTQSPTHLIKTRGQQVTLRCSSQSGHNTVSWYQQALGQGPQFIFQYYREEENGRGNFPPRFSGLQFPNYSSELNVNALELDDSALYLCASSPDSATNEKLFFGSGTQLSVL.

This rearrangement joins TRBV7-2 to TRBJ1-3, with 8 bases matching TRBD1. The CDR3 length is 15 residues. Germline V lookup: CDR1 SGHTA, CDR2 FQGNSA. J was trimmed by 7 bases and V by 6 bases; bases with no gene match: 11. CDR3 protein: CASRQTGGLSNTIYF. The DNA for the CDR3 is TGTGCCAGCAGACAAACAGGGGGACTATCCAACACCATATATTTT.

The CDR3 region is CATSRVGGRGFNEQFF. The CDR3 DNA follows: TGTGCCACCAGCAGAGTTGGCGGGAGGGGTTTCAATGAGCAGTTCTTC. V and J are TRBV15 and TRBJ2-1; TRBD2 matches at 9 bases. The CDR3 is made up of 16 amino acids. The V and J ends lost 1 base and 6 bases, in that order; junction bases with no gene match: 7. Germline-derived CDR1 and CDR2 are LNHNV and YYDKDF (reference sequence). Full variable domain (remainder filled in from reference TRBV15 and TRBJ2-1): DAMVIQNPRYQVTQFGKPVTLSCSQTLNHNVMYWYQQKSSQAPKLLFHYYDKDFNNEADTPDNFQSRRPNTSFCFLDIRSPGLGDTAMYLCATSRVGGRGFNEQFFGPGTRLTVL.

The rearrangement joins TRBV9 to TRBJ2-5; either TRBD1 or TRBD2 may supply D (5 bases each). In germline, CDR1 is SGDLS, CDR2 YYNGEE. This CDR3 has 17 amino acids. Trimming cost V 3 bases and J 1 base, with 19 bases left between them. CDR3 DNA: TGTGCCAGCAGCGCTGGGGCGAGGGATGGGTTCCAAGAGACCCAGTACTTC. Translated, it gives CASSAGARDGFQETQYF. The full variable domain, its missing parts supplied by reference TRBV9 and TRBJ2-5, is DSGVTQTPKHLITATGQRVTLRCSPRSGDLSVYWYQQSLDQGLQFLIQYYNGEERAKGNILERFSAQQFPDLHSELNLSSLELGDSALYFCASSAGARDGFQETQYFGPGTRLLVL.

The CDR3 reads CASSSRTSGPYEQYF. CDR3 coding DNA: TGTGCCAGCAGCTCGCGGACTAGCGGCCCCTACGAGCAGTACTTC. V usage is TRBV7-2 and J usage is TRBJ2-7; the match to TRBD2 covers 10 bases. The junction had 5 bases not matched to a gene; V was cut back by 4 bases and J by 2 bases. Germline V gene lookup returns CDR1 SGHTA and CDR2 FQGNSA. The CDR3 is 15 residues long.

This chain connects TRBV5-1 to TRBJ1-2; 7 nucleotides agree with TRBD1. The CDR3 length is 14 residues. The germline CDR1 and CDR2 sequences are SGHRS and YFSETQ. J lost 8 bases, V lost 0 bases, and 7 bases had no gene match. The CDR3 spells CASSLVGGSEGYTF. DNA for the CDR3: TGCGCCAGCAGCTTGGTAGGGGGCTCGGAAGGCTACACCTTC.

This clone was counted a single time. In DNA form, the CDR3 reads TGCGCCAGCAGCTTGAGCCCGACCTACGAGCAGTACTTC. Protein product: CASSLSPTYEQYF. The gene calls are TRBV5-1 and TRBJ2-7; no clear D gene. CDR1 is SGHRS, CDR2 YFSETQ, per germline. V lost 1 base and J lost 2, with 7 bases in between. The CDR3 covers 13 residues. The full variable domain, with the rest looked up from reference TRBV5-1 and TRBJ2-7, is KAGVTQTPRYLIKTRGQQVTLSCSPISGHRSVSWYQQTPGQGLQFLFEYFSETQRNKGNFPGRFSGRQFSNSRSEMNVSTLELGDSALYLCASSLSPTYEQYFGPGTRLTVT.